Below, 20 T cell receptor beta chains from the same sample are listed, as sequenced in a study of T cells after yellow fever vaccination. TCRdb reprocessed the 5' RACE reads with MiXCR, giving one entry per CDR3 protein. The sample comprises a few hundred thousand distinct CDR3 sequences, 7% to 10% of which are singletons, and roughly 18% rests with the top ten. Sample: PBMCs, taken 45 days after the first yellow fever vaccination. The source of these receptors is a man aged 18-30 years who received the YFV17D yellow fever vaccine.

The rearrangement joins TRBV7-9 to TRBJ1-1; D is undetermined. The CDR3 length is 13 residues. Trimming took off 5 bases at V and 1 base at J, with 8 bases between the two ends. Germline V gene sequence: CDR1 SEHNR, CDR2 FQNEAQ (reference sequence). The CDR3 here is CASSPPRNTEAFF. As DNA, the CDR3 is TGTGCCAGCAGCCCACCAAGGAACACTGAAGCTTTCTTT.

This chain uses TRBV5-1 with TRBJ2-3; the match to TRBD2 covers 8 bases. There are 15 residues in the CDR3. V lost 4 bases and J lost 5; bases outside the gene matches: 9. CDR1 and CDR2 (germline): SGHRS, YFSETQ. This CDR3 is CASSLSPGGEDTQYF. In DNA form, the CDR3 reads TGCGCCAGCAGCCTGAGCCCCGGGGGGGAAGATACGCAGTATTTT. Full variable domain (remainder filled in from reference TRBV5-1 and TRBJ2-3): KAGVTQTPRYLIKTRGQQVTLSCSPISGHRSVSWYQQTPGQGLQFLFEYFSETQRNKGNFPGRFSGRQFSNSRSEMNVSTLELGDSALYLCASSLSPGGEDTQYFGPGTRLTVL.

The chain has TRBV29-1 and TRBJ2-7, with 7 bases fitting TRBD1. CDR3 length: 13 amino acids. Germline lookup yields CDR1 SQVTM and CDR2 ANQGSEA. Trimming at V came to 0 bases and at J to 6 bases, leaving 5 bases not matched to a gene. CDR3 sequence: CSVEEGQGVEQYF. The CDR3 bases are TGCAGCGTTGAAGAAGGTCAGGGGGTCGAGCAGTACTTC.

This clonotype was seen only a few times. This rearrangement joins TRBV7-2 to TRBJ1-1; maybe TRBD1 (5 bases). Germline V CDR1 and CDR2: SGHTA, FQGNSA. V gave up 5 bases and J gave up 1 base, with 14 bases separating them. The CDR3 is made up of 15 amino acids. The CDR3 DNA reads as TGTGCCAGCAGCACCCCCCCGGGGCGGAACACTGAAGCTTTCTTT. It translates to CASSTPPGRNTEAFF.

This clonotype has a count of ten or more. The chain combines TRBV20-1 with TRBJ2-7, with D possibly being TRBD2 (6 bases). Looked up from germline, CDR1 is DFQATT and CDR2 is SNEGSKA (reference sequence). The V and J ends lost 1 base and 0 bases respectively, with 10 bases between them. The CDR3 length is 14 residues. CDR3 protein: CSARGGTASYEQYF. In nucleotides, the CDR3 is TGCAGTGCTAGAGGCGGGACGGCCTCCTACGAGCAGTACTTC.

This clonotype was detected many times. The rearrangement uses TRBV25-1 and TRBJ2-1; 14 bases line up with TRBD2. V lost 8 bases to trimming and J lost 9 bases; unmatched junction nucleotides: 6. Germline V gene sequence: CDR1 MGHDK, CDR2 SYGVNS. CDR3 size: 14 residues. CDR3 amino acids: CASGRLAGGTEQFF. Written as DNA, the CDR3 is TGTGCCAGCGGAAGACTAGCGGGGGGGACTGAGCAGTTCTTC.

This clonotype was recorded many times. The DNA for the CDR3 is TGTGCCAGCAGGCTTGACAGGGATGAGACCCAGTACTTC. Its translation is CASRLDRDETQYF. The J gene is TRBJ2-5, the V gene TRBV12-3 or TRBV12-4; 7 positions match TRBD1. Trimming cost V 6 bases and J 5 bases; bases outside gene matches: 6. This CDR3 is built from 13 residues.

In DNA form, the CDR3 reads TGCGCCAGCAGCCTACAGGGGGAGGTGGATACGCAGTATTTT. It translates to CASSLQGEVDTQYF. The chain is built from TRBV5-1 and TRBJ2-3, with 8 bases fitting TRBD1. V was pared by 4 bases and J by 6 bases, with 7 bases of the junction left unmatched. The CDR3 sequence is 14 residues long. CDR1 SGHRS and CDR2 YFSETQ come from the germline V gene.

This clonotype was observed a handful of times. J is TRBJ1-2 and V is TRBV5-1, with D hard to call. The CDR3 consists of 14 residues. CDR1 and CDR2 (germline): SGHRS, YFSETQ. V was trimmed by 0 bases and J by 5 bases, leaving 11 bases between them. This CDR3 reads CASSLDMTVYGYTF. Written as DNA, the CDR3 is TGCGCCAGCAGCTTGGACATGACCGTTTATGGCTACACCTTC.

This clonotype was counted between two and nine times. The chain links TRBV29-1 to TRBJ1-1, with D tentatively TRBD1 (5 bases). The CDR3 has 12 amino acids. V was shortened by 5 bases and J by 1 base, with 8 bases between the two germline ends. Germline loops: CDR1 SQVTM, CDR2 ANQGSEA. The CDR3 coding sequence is TGCAGCGTTAAAAGGGGGAACACTGAAGCTTTCTTT. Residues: CSVKRGNTEAFF.

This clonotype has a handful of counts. For the CDR3, the DNA is TGTGCCAGCAGCTTAGAGGAGGGAACAATTGGGAAACTGTTTTTT. It specifies CASSLEEGTIGKLFF. V gene TRBV7-2 combines with J gene TRBJ1-4; D unclear. The CDR3 has 15 residues. Trimming shortened V by 1 base and J by 11 bases, and 17 bases separated the two germline ends. Germline V lookup: CDR1 SGHTA, CDR2 FQGNSA.

The CDR3 DNA reads as TGCGCCAGCAGCCAAGATTCCACAGGGGAGAGGGATACGCAGTATTTT. Translated, it gives CASSQDSTGERDTQYF. V is TRBV4-3 and J is TRBJ2-3; 7 positions agree with TRBD1. Germline lookup yields CDR1 LGHNA and CDR2 YSLEER. After removal of 0 bases from V and 6 bases from J, the junction contained 9 bases not matched to a gene. CDR3 length: 16 residues.

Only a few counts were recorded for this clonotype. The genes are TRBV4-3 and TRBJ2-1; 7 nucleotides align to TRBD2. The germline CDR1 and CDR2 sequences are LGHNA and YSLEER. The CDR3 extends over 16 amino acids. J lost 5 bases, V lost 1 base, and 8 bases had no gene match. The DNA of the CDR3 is TGCGCCAGCAGCCAAGGTGGGGCGGCGGGGGACAATGAGCAGTTCTTC. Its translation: CASSQGGAAGDNEQFF.

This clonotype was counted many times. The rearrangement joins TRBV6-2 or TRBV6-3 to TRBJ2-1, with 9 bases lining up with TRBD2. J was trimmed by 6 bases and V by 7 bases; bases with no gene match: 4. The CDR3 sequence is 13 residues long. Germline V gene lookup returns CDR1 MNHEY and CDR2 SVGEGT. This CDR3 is CASTGTSPNEQFF. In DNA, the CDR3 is TGTGCCAGCACCGGGACTAGCCCCAATGAGCAGTTCTTC.

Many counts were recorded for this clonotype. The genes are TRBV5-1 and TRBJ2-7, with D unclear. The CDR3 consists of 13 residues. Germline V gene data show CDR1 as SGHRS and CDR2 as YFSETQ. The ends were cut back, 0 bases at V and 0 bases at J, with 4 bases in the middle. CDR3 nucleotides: TGCGCCAGCAGCTTGGACACCTCCTACGAGCAGTACGTC. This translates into CASSLDTSYEQYV.

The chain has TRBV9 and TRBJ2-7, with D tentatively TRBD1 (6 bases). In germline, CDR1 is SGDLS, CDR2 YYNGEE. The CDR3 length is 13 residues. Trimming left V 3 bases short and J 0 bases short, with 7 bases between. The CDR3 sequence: CASSGDNSYEQYF. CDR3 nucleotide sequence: TGTGCCAGCAGCGGGGACAACTCCTACGAGCAGTACTTC.

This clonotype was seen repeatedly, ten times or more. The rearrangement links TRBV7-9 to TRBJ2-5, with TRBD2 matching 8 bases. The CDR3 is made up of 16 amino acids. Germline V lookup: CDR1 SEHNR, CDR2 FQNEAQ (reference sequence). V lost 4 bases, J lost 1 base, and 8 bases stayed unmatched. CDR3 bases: TGTGCCAGCAGCTCCATCTCCGGGGGGGGCCAAGAGACCCAGTACTTC. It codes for CASSSISGGGQETQYF. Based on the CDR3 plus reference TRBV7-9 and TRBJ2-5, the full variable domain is DTGVSQNPRHKITKRGQNVTFRCDPISEHNRLYWYRQTLGQGPEFLTYFQNEAQLEKSRLLSDRFSAERPKGSFSTLEIQRTEQGDSAMYLCASSSISGGGQETQYFGPGTRLLVL.

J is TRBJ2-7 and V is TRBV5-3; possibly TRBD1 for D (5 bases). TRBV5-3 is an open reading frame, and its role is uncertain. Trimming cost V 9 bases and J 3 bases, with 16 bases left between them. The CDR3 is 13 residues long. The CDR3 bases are TGTGCCATCGGCTCTGGGGCTAGCTACGAGCAGTACGTC. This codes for CAIGSGASYEQYV.

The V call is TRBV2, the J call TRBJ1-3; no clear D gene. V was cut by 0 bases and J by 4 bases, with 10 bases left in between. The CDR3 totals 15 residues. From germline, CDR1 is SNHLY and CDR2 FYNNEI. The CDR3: CASSEAYGSGNTIYF. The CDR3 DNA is TGTGCCAGCAGTGAAGCGTATGGGTCCGGAAACACCATATATTTT.

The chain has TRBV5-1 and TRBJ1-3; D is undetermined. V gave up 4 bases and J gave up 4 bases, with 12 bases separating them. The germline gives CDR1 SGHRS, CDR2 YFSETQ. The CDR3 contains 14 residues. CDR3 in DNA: TGCGCCAGCAGCCCGGACCCTGCGGGAAACACCATATATTTT. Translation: CASSPDPAGNTIYF.